Shown below are 9 T cell receptor beta chains from a single sample sequenced in a study of beta chain features in type 1 diabetes. The entirety of the isolated RNA underwent reverse transcription, so expressed TCRB transcripts were sequenced. The method was immunoSEQ multiplex PCR; TCRdb's version includes in-frame clones alone and lacks a portion of them. The repertoire consists of over 300,000 clones, with around 8% occurring once and the leading ten covering less than 0.5%. Specimen: central memory CD4+ T cells from blood. The receptors were sampled from a woman aged 18-29 years in good health.

This rearrangement joins TRBV27 to TRBJ2-4, with a tentative D call TRBD2 (5 bases). Germline V lookup: CDR1 MNHEY, CDR2 SMNVEV (reference sequence). Trimming cost V 8 bases and J 6 bases, with 23 bases left between them. This CDR3 has 16 residues. The CDR3 sequence: CASGPIRKAGGNIQYF. The CDR3 DNA is TGTGCCAGCGGACCCATCAGGAAGGCAGGAGGAAACATTCAGTACTTC.

V is TRBV6-5 and J is TRBJ2-1; the D gene is possibly TRBD2 (6 bases). CDR3 length: 14 residues. In germline, CDR1 is MNHEY, CDR2 SVGAGI. Trimming pared 9 bases from V and 5 bases from J, leaving 17 bases between. CDR3 protein: CASLFGGANNEQFF. CDR3 nucleotides: TGTGCCAGTTTGTTCGGGGGAGCCAACAATGAGCAGTTCTTC.

The CDR3 nucleotides read TGCGCCAGCAGCTCGGGACTAGCGGGAGTTCACAATGAGCAGTTCTTC. The encoded protein is CASSSGLAGVHNEQFF. J is TRBJ2-1 and V is TRBV5-1; 14 positions match TRBD2. Germline CDR1 is SGHRS and CDR2 is YFSETQ. The CDR3 runs to 16 residues. Unmatched junction bases numbered 4, after V lost 3 bases and J lost 5 bases.

This clone turned up a few times. The V call is TRBV4-1, the J call TRBJ1-1; 8 positions match TRBD1. This CDR3 has 15 residues. V was pared by 1 base and J by 8 bases, with 9 bases of the junction left unmatched. Germline assignment: CDR1 MGHRA and CDR2 YSYEKL. Here the CDR3 reads CASSQAGAGGFEAFF. The CDR3 bases are TGCGCCAGCAGCCAAGCCGGGGCAGGGGGCTTCGAAGCTTTCTTT.

In this sample, this clone turned up a few times. The chain joins TRBV7-2 to TRBJ2-1, with TRBD1 matching 9 bases. Germline V gene lookup returns CDR1 SGHTA and CDR2 FQGNSA. V was pared by 3 bases and J by 7 bases, with 1 base of the junction left unmatched. The CDR3 loop spans 13 amino acids. CDR3 residues: CASSFGTGNEQFF. The CDR3 DNA follows: TGTGCCAGCAGCTTCGGGACAGGGAATGAGCAGTTCTTC.

This clone was found a few times. The rearrangement links TRBV5-1 to TRBJ2-3, with 9 bases matching TRBD2. This CDR3 has 16 amino acids. Germline values: CDR1 SGHRS, CDR2 YFSETQ. The V segment lost 1 base and the J segment 10 bases; nucleotides outside the gene matches: 13. The CDR3 here is CASSLLNLAGKSAQYF. The CDR3 bases are TGCGCCAGCAGCTTGTTAAATCTAGCGGGGAAGTCTGCGCAGTATTTT.

The rearrangement joins TRBV28 to TRBJ2-2; D gene ambiguous. CDR3 length: 15 residues. Trimming removed 2 bases from V and 5 bases from J, with 12 bases in between. Germline V gene sequence: CDR1 MDHEN, CDR2 SYDVKM. For the CDR3, the DNA is TGTGCCAGCAGTTTAGCGGCCACCGGGACCGGGGAGCTGTTTTTT. Translating it yields CASSLAATGTGELFF.

The J gene is TRBJ1-1, the V gene TRBV6-1; D perhaps matches TRBD1 (5 bases). The CDR3 contains 15 residues. The V and J ends lost 6 bases and 4 bases respectively, with 18 bases between them. Germline CDR1 reads MNHNS; CDR2 reads SASEGT. The CDR3 reads CASSRGADLVTEAFF. CDR3 in DNA: TGTGCCAGCAGCCGAGGGGCGGATTTGGTCACTGAAGCTTTCTTT.

The chain employs TRBV2 and TRBJ1-3; 9 nucleotides match TRBD1. Unmatched junction bases numbered 3, after V lost 6 bases and J lost 0 bases. In germline, CDR1 is SNHLY, CDR2 FYNNEI. The CDR3 length is 15 residues. The CDR3 DNA follows: TGTGCCAGCAGGGCGGGACAGGGCTCTGGAAACACCATATATTTT. Translating gives CASRAGQGSGNTIYF.